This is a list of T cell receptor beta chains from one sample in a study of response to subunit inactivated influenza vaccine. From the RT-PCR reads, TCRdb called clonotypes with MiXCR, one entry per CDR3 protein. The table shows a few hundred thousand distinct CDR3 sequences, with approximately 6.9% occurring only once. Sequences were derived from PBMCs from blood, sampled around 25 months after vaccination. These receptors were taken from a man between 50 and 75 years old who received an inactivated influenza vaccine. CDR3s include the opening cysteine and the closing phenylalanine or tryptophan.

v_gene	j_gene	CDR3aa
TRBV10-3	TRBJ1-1	CAIMEGFRTEAFF
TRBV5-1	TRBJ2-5	CASSFWTSGGRETQYF
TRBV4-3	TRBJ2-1	CASSQVGLFGQGLNNEQFF
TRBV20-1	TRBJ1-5	CSARSDRSYSNQPQHF
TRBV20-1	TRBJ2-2	CSARGGRGTNTGELFF
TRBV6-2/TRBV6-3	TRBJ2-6	CASTSGPISGANVLTF
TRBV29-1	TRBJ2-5	CSAIGGAGETQYF
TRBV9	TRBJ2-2	CASSVEPFGGELFF
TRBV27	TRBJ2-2	CASSMHRDRGNTGELFF
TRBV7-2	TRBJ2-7	CASKGSSYEQYF
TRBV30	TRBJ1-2	CAWSQGPGGYTF
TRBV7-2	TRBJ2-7	CASSLANNYEQYF
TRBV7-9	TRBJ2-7	CASSPTTGLAGAYEQYF
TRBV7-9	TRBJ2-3	CASSLGTGGLSDTQYF
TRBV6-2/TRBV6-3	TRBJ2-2	CASSRRGAELFF
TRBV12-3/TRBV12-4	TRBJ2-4	CASSRFYREAHPSAKNIQYF
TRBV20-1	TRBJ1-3	CSARGPGQNSGNTIYF
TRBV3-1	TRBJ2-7	CASSQDPGGPYEQYF
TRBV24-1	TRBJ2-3	CATSDRTRLDTDTQYF
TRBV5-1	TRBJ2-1	CASSGDREYEQFF
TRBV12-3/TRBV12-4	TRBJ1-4	CASLRQGAFNEKLFF
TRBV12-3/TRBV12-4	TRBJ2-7	CASSSGGGEQYF
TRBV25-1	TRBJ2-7	CASSEGGLGEQYF
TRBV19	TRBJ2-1	CASGTGGAYNEQFF
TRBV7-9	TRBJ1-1	CASSFVHWTTEAFF
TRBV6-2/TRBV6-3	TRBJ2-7	CASSYPSYEQYF
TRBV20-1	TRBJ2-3	CSARGLLAGGLSTDTQYF
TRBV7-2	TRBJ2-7	CASSLQGGDEQYF
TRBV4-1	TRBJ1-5	CASSQVVVPGRQPQHF
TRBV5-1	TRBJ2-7	CASSPPTSRSYEQYF
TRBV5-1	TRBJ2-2	CASRTTGVNTGELFF
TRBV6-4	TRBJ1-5	CASSEVANQPQHF
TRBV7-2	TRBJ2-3	CASSVDLSTDTQYF
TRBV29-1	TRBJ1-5	CSVQTARNQPQHF
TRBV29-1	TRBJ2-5	CSVGGSEETQYF
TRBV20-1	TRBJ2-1	CSARRRRDPLPVQFF
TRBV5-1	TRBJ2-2	CASNAQGTNTGELFF
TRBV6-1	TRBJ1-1	CASSTQWQGSSSEAFF
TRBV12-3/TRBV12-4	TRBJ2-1	CASRYGTTYNEQFF
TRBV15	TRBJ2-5	CATSSVRGAGETQYF
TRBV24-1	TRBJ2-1	CGASDLPGQGANNEQFF
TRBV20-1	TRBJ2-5	CSARSQGSFGETQYF
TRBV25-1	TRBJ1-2	CAIQSGTGNTYGYTF
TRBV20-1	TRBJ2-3	CSARGTSTDTQYF
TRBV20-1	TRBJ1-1	CSARDGGWDTEAFF
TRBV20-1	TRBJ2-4	CSADWTVAKNIQYF
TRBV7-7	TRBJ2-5	CASSRVSGKETQYF
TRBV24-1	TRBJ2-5	CATSDLMFGGQETQYF
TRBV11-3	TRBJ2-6	CASSLGGPSGANVLTF
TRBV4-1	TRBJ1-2	CASSPGQDNYGYTF
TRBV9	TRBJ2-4	CASSVVGSNIQYF
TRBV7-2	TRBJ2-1	CASSSPGAPYNEQFF
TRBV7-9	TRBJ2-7	CASSLVGRGVYYEQYF
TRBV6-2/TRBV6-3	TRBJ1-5	CASRQTGNGQPQHF
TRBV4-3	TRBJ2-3	CASSQGTSGRFSDTQYF
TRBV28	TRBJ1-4	CASRPDGGTEKLFF
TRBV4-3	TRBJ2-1	CASSQPQIGEQFF
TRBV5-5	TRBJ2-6	CASSGPTVNVLTF
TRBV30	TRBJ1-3	CAWVDRRRGNTIYF